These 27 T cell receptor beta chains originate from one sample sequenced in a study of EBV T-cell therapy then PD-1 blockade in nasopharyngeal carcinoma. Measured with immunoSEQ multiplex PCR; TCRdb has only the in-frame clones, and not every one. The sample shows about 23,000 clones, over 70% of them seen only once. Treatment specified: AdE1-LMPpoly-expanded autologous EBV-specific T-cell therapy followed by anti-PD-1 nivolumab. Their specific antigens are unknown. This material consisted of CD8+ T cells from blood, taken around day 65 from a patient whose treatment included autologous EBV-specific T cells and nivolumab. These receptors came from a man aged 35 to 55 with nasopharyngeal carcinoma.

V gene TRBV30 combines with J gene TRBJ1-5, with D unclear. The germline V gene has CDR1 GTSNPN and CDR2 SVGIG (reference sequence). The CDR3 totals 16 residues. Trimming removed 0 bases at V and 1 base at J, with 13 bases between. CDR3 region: CAWSVHSGESNQPQHF. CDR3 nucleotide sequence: TGTGCCTGGAGTGTACATTCAGGTGAGAGCAATCAGCCCCAGCATTTT.

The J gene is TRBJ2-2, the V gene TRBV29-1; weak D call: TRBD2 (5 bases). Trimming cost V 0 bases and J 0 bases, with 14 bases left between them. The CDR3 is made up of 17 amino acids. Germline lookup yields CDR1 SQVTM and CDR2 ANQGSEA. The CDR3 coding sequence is TGCAGCGTTGAAGATCCCGGACTTAAGGCGAACACCGGGGAGCTGTTTTTT. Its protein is CSVEDPGLKANTGELFF.

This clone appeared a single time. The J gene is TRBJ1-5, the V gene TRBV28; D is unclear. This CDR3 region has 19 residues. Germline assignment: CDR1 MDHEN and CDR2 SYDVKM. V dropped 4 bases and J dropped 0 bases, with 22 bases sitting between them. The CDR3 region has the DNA TGTGCCAGCAGTTCTCCTGGCGGGGAGGACCGATATAGCAATCAGCCCCAGCATTTT. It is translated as CASSSPGGEDRYSNQPQHF.

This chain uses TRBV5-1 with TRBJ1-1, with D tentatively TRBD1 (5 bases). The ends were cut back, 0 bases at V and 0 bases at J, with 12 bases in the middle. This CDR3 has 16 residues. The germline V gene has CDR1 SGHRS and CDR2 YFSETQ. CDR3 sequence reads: CASSLASGGMNTEAFF. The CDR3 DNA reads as TGCGCCAGCAGCTTGGCATCGGGGGGGATGAACACTGAAGCTTTCTTT.

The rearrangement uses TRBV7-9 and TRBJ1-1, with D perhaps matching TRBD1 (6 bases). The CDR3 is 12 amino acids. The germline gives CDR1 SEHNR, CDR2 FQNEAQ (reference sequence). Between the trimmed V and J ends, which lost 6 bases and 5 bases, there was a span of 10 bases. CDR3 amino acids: CASRDSFTEAFF. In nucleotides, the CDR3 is TGTGCCAGCAGGGACAGCTTTACTGAAGCTTTCTTT.

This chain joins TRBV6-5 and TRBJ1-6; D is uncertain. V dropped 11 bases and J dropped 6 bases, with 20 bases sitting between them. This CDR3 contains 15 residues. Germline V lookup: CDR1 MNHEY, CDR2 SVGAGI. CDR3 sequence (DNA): TGTGCCTCTTTGGGAAAGGGTAGATTTAATTCACCCCTCCACTTT. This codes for CASLGKGRFNSPLHF.

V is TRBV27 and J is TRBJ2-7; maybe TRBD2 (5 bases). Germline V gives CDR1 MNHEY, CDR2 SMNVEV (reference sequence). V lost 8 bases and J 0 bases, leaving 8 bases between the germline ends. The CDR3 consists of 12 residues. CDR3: CASAGISYEQYF. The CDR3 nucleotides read TGTGCCAGCGCCGGGATCTCCTACGAGCAGTACTTC.

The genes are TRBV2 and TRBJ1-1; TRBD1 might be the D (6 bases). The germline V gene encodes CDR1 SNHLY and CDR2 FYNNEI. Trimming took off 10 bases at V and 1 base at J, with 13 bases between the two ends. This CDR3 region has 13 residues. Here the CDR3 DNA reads TGTGCCACCGAGACAGGAGCGAACACTGAAGCTTTCTTT. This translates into CATETGANTEAFF.

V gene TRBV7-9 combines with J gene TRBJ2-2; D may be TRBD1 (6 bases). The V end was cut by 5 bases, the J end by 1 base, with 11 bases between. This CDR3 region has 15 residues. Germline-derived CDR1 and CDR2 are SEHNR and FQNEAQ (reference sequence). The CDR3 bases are TGTGCCAGCAGCCACAGGGTGGGGAACACCGGGGAGCTGTTTTTT. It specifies CASSHRVGNTGELFF.

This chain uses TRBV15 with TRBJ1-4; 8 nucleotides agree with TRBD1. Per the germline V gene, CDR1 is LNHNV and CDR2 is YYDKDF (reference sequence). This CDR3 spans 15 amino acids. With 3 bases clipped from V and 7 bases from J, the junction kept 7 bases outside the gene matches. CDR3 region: CATSSPGGAGEKLFF. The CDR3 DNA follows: TGTGCCACCAGCAGTCCAGGGGGCGCGGGTGAAAAACTGTTTTTT.

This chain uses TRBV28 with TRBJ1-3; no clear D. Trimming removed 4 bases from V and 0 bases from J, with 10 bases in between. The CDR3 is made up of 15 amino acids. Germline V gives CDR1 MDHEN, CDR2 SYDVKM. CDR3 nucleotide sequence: TGTGCCAGCAGTTGGACGGTAAACTCTGGAAACACCATATATTTT. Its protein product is CASSWTVNSGNTIYF.

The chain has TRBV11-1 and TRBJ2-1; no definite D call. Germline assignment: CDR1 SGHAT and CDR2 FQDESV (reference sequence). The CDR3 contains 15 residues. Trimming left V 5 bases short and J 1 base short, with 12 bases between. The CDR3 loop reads CASSDSRYSYNEQFF. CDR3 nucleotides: TGTGCCAGCAGCGATAGCCGATATTCCTACAATGAGCAGTTCTTC.

Here the CDR3 DNA reads TGTGCCAGCAGCTGGGGCTTTTTGCCCGGGGAGCTGTTTTTT. As protein: CASSWGFLPGELFF. The rearrangement joins TRBV5-6 to TRBJ2-2, with D tentatively TRBD1 (5 bases). The CDR3 runs to 14 residues. Trimming pared 3 bases from V and 6 bases from J, leaving 12 bases between. Germline assignment: CDR1 SGHDT and CDR2 YYEEEE.

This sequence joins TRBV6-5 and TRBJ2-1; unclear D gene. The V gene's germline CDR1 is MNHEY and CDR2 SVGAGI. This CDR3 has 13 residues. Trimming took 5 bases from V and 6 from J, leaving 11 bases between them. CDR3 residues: CASSRTEANEQFF. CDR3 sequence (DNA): TGTGCCAGCAGTAGGACGGAAGCCAATGAGCAGTTCTTC.

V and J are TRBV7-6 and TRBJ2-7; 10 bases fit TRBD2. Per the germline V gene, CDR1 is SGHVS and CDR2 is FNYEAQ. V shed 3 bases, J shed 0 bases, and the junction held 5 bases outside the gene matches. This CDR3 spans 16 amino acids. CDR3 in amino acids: CASSLYTSGVSYEQYF. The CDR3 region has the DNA TGTGCCAGCAGCTTGTACACTAGCGGGGTCTCCTACGAGCAGTACTTC.

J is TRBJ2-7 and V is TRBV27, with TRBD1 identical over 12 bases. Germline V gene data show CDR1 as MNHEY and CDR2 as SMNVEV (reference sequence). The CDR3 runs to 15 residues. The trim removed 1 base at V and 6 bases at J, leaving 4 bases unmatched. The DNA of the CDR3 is TGTGCCAGCAGTTTATGGGACAGGGGGCGTAGCGAGCAGTACTTC. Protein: CASSLWDRGRSEQYF.

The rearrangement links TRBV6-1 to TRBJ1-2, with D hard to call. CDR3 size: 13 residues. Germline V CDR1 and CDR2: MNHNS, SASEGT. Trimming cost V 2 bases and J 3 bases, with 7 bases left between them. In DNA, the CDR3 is TGTGCCAGCAGTGAACAGGATCACTATGGCTACACCTTC. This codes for CASSEQDHYGYTF.

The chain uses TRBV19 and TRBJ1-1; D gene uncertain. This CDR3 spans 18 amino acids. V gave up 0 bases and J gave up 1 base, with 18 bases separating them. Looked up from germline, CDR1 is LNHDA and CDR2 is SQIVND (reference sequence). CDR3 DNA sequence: TGTGCCAGTAGTATAGATCGCAACAAATTAGGCCCGAACACTGAAGCTTTCTTT. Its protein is CASSIDRNKLGPNTEAFF.

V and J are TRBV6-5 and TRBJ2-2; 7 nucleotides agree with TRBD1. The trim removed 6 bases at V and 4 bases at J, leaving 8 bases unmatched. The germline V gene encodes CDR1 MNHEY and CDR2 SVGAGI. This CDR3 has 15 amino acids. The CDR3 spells CASSPGTDFTGELFF. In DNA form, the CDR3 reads TGTGCCAGCAGCCCCGGGACAGACTTCACCGGGGAGCTGTTTTTT.

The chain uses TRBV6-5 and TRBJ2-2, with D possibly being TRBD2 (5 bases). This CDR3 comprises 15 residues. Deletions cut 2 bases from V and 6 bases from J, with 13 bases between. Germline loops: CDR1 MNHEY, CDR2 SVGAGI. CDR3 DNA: TGTGCCAGCAGTTACGAGGGCGTATGGTCCGGGGAGCTGTTTTTT. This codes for CASSYEGVWSGELFF.

CDR3: CASSPSRGYSNQPQHF. In DNA form, the CDR3 reads TGTGCCAGCAGTCCGTCCCGCGGATATAGCAATCAGCCCCAGCATTTT. The chain has TRBV2 and TRBJ1-5; the D is unclear. This CDR3 spans 16 amino acids. Germline V gene data show CDR1 as SNHLY and CDR2 as FYNNEI. The V gene lost 5 bases and the J gene lost 0 bases, with 14 bases spanning the gap.

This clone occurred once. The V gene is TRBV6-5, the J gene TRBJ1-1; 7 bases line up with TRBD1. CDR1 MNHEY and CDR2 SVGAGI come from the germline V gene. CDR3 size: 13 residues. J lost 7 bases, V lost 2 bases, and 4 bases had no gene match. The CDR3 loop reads CASSYQGTVEAFF. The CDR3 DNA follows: TGTGCCAGCAGTTACCAAGGGACAGTTGAAGCTTTCTTT.

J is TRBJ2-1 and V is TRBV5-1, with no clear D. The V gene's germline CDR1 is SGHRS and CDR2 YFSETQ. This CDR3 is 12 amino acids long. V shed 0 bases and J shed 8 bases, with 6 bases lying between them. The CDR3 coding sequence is TGCGCCAGCAGCTTGGAATTGGATGAGCAGTTCTTC. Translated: CASSLELDEQFF.

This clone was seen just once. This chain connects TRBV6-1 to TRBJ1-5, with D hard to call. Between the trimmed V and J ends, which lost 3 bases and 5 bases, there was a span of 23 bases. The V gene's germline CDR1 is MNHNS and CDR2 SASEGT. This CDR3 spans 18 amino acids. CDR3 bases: TGTGCCAGCAGTGAGTTACCTGGGTTCTCCGAAGGGTATCAGCCCCAGCATTTT. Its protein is CASSELPGFSEGYQPQHF.

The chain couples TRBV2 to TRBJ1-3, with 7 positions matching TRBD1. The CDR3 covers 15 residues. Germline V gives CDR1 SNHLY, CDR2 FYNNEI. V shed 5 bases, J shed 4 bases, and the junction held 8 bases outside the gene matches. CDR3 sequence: CASSSPQGIGNTIYF. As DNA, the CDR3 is TGTGCCAGCAGTTCCCCACAGGGGATAGGAAACACCATATATTTT.

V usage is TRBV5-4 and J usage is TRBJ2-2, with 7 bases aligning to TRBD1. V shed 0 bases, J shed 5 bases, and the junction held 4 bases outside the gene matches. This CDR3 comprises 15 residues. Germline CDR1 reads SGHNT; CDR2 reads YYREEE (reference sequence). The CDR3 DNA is TGTGCCAGCAGCTTGGACCTGACAGGGACCGGGGAGCTGTTTTTT. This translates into CASSLDLTGTGELFF.

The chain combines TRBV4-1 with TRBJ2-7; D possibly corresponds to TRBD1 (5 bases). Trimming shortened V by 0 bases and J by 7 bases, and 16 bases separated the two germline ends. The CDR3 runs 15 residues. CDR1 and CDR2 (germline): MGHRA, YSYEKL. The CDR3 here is CASSQESGRASEQYF. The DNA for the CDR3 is TGCGCCAGCAGCCAAGAATCCGGCAGGGCCTCAGAGCAGTACTTC.